These 4 T cell receptor beta chains were sequenced from one sample in a study of blood T cell repertoires in COVID-19 (dated by TCRdb to 2020 to 2021). Library prep was done by the immunoSEQ multiplex PCR assay. TCRdb obtained this table from immuneACCESS and retained in-frame rearrangements with V and J assigned. These tables miss some clones; where compared with another copy, unresolved V genes account for less than half of the shortfall, and the remainder is unexplained. Present in this sample are a few hundred thousand clones, around 86% of which were seen just once. Approximately 2% of the sample goes to the ten largest clones. The sequenced sample consisted of peripheral blood. The receptors come from a man aged 45-65 years with acute or convalescent COVID-19.

In this sample, this clone turned up once. The rearrangement uses TRBV19 and TRBJ1-2; 11 bases match TRBD1. The CDR3 extends over 14 amino acids. The germline V gene encodes CDR1 LNHDA and CDR2 SQIVND (reference sequence). Trimming at V came to 7 bases and at J to 6 bases, leaving 7 bases not matched to a gene. As DNA, the CDR3 is TGTGCCAGTACTACGGACAGGGGGCGAGATGGCTACACCTTC. As protein: CASTTDRGRDGYTF. Supplemented by reference TRBV19 and TRBJ1-2, the full variable domain reads DGGITQSPKYLFRKEGQNVTLSCEQNLNHDAMYWYRQDPGQGLRLIYYSQIVNDFQKGDIAEGYSVSREKKESFPLTVTSAQKNPTAFYLCASTTDRGRDGYTFGSGTRLTVV.

The chain recombines TRBV30 with TRBJ1-5, with D unresolved. Per germline, CDR1 GTSNPN and CDR2 SVGIG (reference sequence). Trimming shortened V by 1 base and J by 5 bases, and 9 bases separated the two germline ends. This CDR3 has 13 amino acids. The CDR3 protein is CAWSGVRDQPQHF. In DNA, the CDR3 is TGTGCCTGGAGTGGCGTCCGCGATCAGCCCCAGCATTTT.

CDR3 coding DNA: TGTGCCAGCAGTCCCACAGGGGGCTGGTCAGATACGCAGTATTTT. This translates into CASSPTGGWSDTQYF. The chain is built from TRBV27 and TRBJ2-3; the match to TRBD1 covers 9 bases. The CDR3 totals 15 residues. With 5 bases clipped from V and 4 bases from J, the junction kept 7 bases outside the gene matches. Germline V gene sequence: CDR1 MNHEY, CDR2 SMNVEV (reference sequence).

The chain combines TRBV6-6 with TRBJ2-7, with unresolved D. The CDR3 runs 12 residues. The V gene lost 7 bases and the J gene lost 2 bases, with 9 bases spanning the gap. Germline loops: CDR1 MNHNY, CDR2 SVGAGI (reference sequence). This CDR3 reads CASTTYPYEQYF. CDR3 bases: TGTGCCAGCACCACCTACCCCTACGAGCAGTACTTC.